This T cell receptor (beta chain) derives from a study of OX40 agonist ivuxolimab in advanced cancers. Study-level points and caveats: By week 6 at 0.1 to 3.0 mg/kg, blood CD4+ and CD8+ T cells had expanded clonally. Among expanded peripheral T cells, antigen specificity went undetermined.

Germline CDR1 and CDR2: SNHLY and FYNNEI. This CDR3 is 16 amino acids long. The V gene end was trimmed by 6 bases and the J gene end by 5 bases; junction bases not matched to a gene: 12. Turning to this clone: The antigen remains unidentified.

Systemic immunosuppression or a history of autoimmune disease excluded patients. At cycle 4 day 1, cycle 7 day 1, and baseline, blood was sampled. Sequenced by immunoSEQ multiplex PCR; TCRdb stores in-frame clones only, minus some. The repertoire includes 52,000 or so clones, over 75% of them detected once, and approximately 1.5% sits in the top ten. This material consisted of CD4+ or CD8+ T cells sorted from blood, taken in a trial of the OX40 agonist ivuxolimab. The sequence came from an adult with an advanced solid tumor such as melanoma, head and neck, liver or kidney cancer. The gene calls are TRBV2 and TRBJ2-5; 10 nucleotides align to TRBD2. CDR3 loop: CASRGTASGGWETQYF. CDR3 bases: TGTGCCAGCAGGGGGACCGCTAGCGGGGGATGGGAGACCCAGTACTTC.